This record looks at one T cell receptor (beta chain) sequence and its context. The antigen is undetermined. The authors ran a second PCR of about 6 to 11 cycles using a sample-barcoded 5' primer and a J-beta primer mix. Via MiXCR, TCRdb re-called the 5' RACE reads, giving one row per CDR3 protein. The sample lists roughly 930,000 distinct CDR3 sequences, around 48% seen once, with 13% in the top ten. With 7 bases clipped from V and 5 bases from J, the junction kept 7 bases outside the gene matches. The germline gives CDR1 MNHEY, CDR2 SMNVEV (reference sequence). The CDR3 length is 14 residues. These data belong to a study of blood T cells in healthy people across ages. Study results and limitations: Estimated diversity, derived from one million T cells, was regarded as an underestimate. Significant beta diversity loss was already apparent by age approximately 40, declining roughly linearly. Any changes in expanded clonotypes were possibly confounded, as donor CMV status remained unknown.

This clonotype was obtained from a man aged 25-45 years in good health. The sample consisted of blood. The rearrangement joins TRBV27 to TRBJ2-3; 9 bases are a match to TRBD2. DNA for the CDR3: TGTGCCAGCACCTCGTCACTAGCGGGAGATACGCAGTATTTT. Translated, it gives CASTSSLAGDTQYF.